This T cell receptor (beta chain) was retrieved from a study of OX40 agonist ivuxolimab in advanced cancers. Study-level information: The drug used for patients, ivuxolimab, was an agonistic anti-OX40 (CD134) antibody. Of mixed ages from about 20 to 85 and averaging approximately 60 years, the group was about 80% male.

Comment on this clone: The antigen remains undetermined.

Study-level points and caveats: Partial responders treated at 0.1-3.0 mg/kg exhibited clonal expansion among the lowest measured.

The germline CDR1 and CDR2 sequences are MNHEY and SMNVEV (reference sequence). With V trimmed by 6 bases and J by 4 bases, 3 bases remained unmatched. The CDR3 is 13 amino acids. The data were produced by immunoSEQ multiplex PCR, yet TCRdb's version contains in-frame clones alone and is incomplete. The table shows roughly 56,000 clones, with over 80% occurring only once. This sequence joins TRBV27 and TRBJ2-5, with 9 nucleotides matching TRBD2. The material was CD4+ or CD8+ T cells sorted from blood, obtained in a trial of the OX40 agonist ivuxolimab. The TCR was taken from an adult with an advanced solid tumor such as melanoma, head and neck, liver or kidney cancer. The DNA for the CDR3 is TGTGCCAGCAGAATAGCGGGAGCAGAGACCCAGTACTTC. The encoded protein is CASRIAGAETQYF.